This TCR beta chain was captured in a study of T cell responses to AZD1222 COVID-19 vaccine. The overall study: Pooling covered second doses at about 4 or about 12 weeks. Findings of the study overall: Distributed over spike, vaccine-associated CD4 TCRs predominated at 160-218 and 743-854.

The table came from immunoSEQ multiplex PCR; TCRdb's copy has only in-frame clones and leaves some out. The sample lists over 85,000 clones, 87% seen once, with roughly 3% in the top ten. On this clone itself: Its specificity is unknown.

The CDR3 has 16 residues. Unmatched junction bases numbered 8, after V lost 4 bases and J lost 4 bases. Germline CDR1 and CDR2: SGHVS and FNYEAQ. The sample in question was peripheral blood, obtained on day 0 of AZD1222 vaccination. J is TRBJ2-1 and V is TRBV7-6; 9 nucleotides align to TRBD2. This clonotype was sampled from an adult in good health. For the CDR3, the DNA is TGTGCCAGCAGCTCGCGAGCGGGAGGCGGGTACAATGAGCAGTTCTTC. Translation gives CASSSRAGGGYNEQFF.